These T cell receptor beta chains were read from a single sample in a study of cytomegalovirus exposure and HLA in healthy donors. The method was immunoSEQ multiplex PCR; TCRdb's version includes in-frame clones alone and lacks a portion of them. The sample carries about 110,000 clones, 70% to 80% recorded once. Sequencing used PBMCs. These receptors were collected from a boy between 10 and 17 years old in good health and CMV-seronegative. Each CDR3 is given with its conserved first and last residue. Fields, in order: CDR3 length, clone size, J gene, V gene, D gene, CDR3 DNA, CDR3 protein. D genes are given only for firm matches. Not all rows give a size; the values are once, few, many and, for expanded clones, a class.

>16|.|TRBJ1-5|TRBV6-6|TRBD1
TGTGCCAGCAGTCCAAGCCGGACAGGGGGCAATCAGCCCCAGCATTTT
CASSPSRTGGNQPQHF
>16|.|TRBJ2-7|TRBV28|.
TGTGCCAGCAGTTCCCCCGGGGAGGCAAGCTCCTACGAGCAGTACTTC
CASSSPGEASSYEQYF
>16|.|TRBJ1-2|TRBV18|.
TGTGCCAGCTCACCAGAGAATTGGGCAGGTTCTAATGGCTACACCTTC
CASSPENWAGSNGYTF
>19|.|TRBJ2-3|TRBV4-2|TRBD2
TGTGCCAGCAGCCAAGATGGGACTAGCGGGAGAGCTAGCACAGATACGCAGTATTTT
CASSQDGTSGRASTDTQYF
>17|.|TRBJ1-3|TRBV5-6|.
TGTGCCAGCAGTAAGGGTGGGGCGGCATTCTCTGGAAACACCATATATTTT
CASSKGGAAFSGNTIYF
>16|.|TRBJ2-1|TRBV30|.
TGTGCCTGGAGTGTACGAGAGCGTTCTATTTACAATGAGCAGTTCTTC
CAWSVRERSIYNEQFF
>15|few|TRBJ2-7|TRBV7-3|.
TGTGCCAGCAGCTTGAGAGGGTTTGGGTCCTACGAGCAGTACTTC
CASSLRGFGSYEQYF
>14|few|TRBJ2-7|TRBV5-5|.
TGTGCCAGCAGCTTCTTTGACAGCTCCTACGAGCAGTACTTC
CASSFFDSSYEQYF
>16|.|TRBJ1-3|TRBV28|.
TGTGCCAGCAGTCCCTGGAGGGCCCTCTCTGGAAACACCATATATTTT
CASSPWRALSGNTIYF
>15|.|TRBJ2-7|TRBV7-8|TRBD2
TGTGCCAGCAGCTTACGACTAGCGGGAGCCTACGAGCAGTACTTC
CASSLRLAGAYEQYF
>14|.|TRBJ2-2|TRBV2|.
TGTGCCAGCAGTGAACCGGGGAACGCCGGGGAGCTGTTTTTT
CASSEPGNAGELFF
>14|.|TRBJ2-1|TRBV9|TRBD2
TGTGCCAGCAGCGTACCTATAGCGGGAGGGGAGCAGTTCTTC
CASSVPIAGGEQFF
>14|.|TRBJ1-1|TRBV4-2|.
TGTGCCAGCAGCCAAGATGTATTCGGCGGGGAAGCTTTCTTT
CASSQDVFGGEAFF
>14|.|TRBJ1-1|TRBV6-5|.
TGTGCCAGCAGTTACAACGGACAGAACACTGAAGCTTTCTTT
CASSYNGQNTEAFF